This passage covers 32 T cell receptor beta chains from one sample sequenced in a study of T-cell memory formation after mild COVID-19 (dated by TCRdb to about 2021). The library was produced with 5' RACE. Instrument used: Illumina NovaSeq 6000. The raw public reads went through TCRdb reprocessing: fastp at Q25, MiXCR clone calling, in-frame beta chains kept. Identical CDR3 protein sequences are pooled into one entry, listed with their most common genes and DNA. A total of fewer than 650,000 distinct CDR3 sequences appear in this sample, approximately 15% of them only once. Of the sample, about 8.1% falls within the top ten clones. The specimen was PBMCs or a T cell subset sorted from them (not recorded which). The receptors were gathered from an adult woman who had mild COVID-19 (a few samples of this study predate the infection). The sample titles of this study are shuffled in the database, so cell type and time point are left out; the donor was told from shared clones.

The chain is built from TRBV4-3 and TRBJ1-1; no clear D. Deletions cut 0 bases from V and 0 bases from J, with 8 bases between. Germline V gene sequence: CDR1 LGHNA, CDR2 YSLEER. The CDR3 covers 15 residues. The CDR3 nucleotides are TGCGCCAGCAGCCAAGACCCTGGGCTGAACACTGAAGCTTTCTTT. This codes for CASSQDPGLNTEAFF.

The chain has TRBV9 and TRBJ2-1; D is perhaps TRBD1 or TRBD2 (5 bases each). The V gene lost 0 bases and the J gene lost 8 bases, with 15 bases spanning the gap. The germline V gene has CDR1 SGDLS and CDR2 YYNGEE. The length of the CDR3 is 15 residues. The CDR3 spells CASSVAYVGGYEQFF. CDR3 DNA sequence: TGTGCCAGCAGCGTAGCTTACGTTGGGGGTTATGAGCAGTTCTTC.

This clonotype was counted only a few times. This chain connects TRBV11-2 to TRBJ1-1, with D perhaps matching TRBD1 (5 bases). The CDR3 runs to 14 residues. Germline V lookup: CDR1 SGHAT, CDR2 FQNNGV. Trimming took off 3 bases at V and 6 bases at J, with 14 bases between the two ends. CDR3 coding DNA: TGTGCCAGCAGCTTCGGACAACGGGGATCTGAAGCTTTCTTT. It translates to CASSFGQRGSEAFF.

This clonotype was picked up a small number of times. V and J are TRBV12-3 or TRBV12-4 and TRBJ2-6; tentative D call: TRBD1 (6 bases). This CDR3 region has 15 residues. Trimming stripped 5 bases from V and 2 bases from J, with 10 bases between. The CDR3 loop is CASSRWDTGANVLTF. Written as DNA, the CDR3 is TGTGCCAGCAGTCGGTGGGACACTGGGGCCAACGTCCTGACTTTC.

This rearrangement joins TRBV7-9 to TRBJ1-2; no definite D call. V was trimmed by 0 bases and J by 2 bases, leaving 7 bases between them. Germline-derived CDR1 and CDR2 are SEHNR and FQNEAQ (reference sequence). This CDR3 comprises 14 residues. CDR3 bases: TGTGCCAGCAGCTTAGCGGTCAGGAACTATGGCTACACCTTC. Amino acid sequence: CASSLAVRNYGYTF.

The V and J genes are TRBV10-3 and TRBJ1-2; 7 nucleotides agree with TRBD1. With V trimmed by 4 bases and J by 2 bases, 7 bases remained unmatched. There are 15 residues in the CDR3. CDR1 is ENHRY, CDR2 SYGVKD, per germline. CDR3 sequence reads: CAISALSGGNYGYTF. The CDR3 bases are TGTGCCATCAGTGCCCTCTCAGGGGGAAACTATGGCTACACCTTC.

This clonotype has more than one count but fewer than ten. The chain is built from TRBV7-9 and TRBJ1-1; perhaps TRBD1 as D (5 bases). From germline, CDR1 is SEHNR and CDR2 FQNEAQ (reference sequence). This CDR3 has 14 amino acids. The V gene lost 1 base and the J gene lost 6 bases, with 12 bases spanning the gap. The CDR3 nucleotides are TGTGCCAGCAGCTTAGGGGACGAAGGCCCTGAAGCTTTCTTT. This codes for CASSLGDEGPEAFF.

This clonotype was recorded a few times. V is TRBV14 and J is TRBJ1-6; D is unresolved. The V gene's germline CDR1 is SGHDN and CDR2 FVKESK. The CDR3 length is 16 residues. V lost 1 base to trimming and J lost 6 bases, with 13 bases between them. CDR3 amino acids: CASSQGGSRVNSPLHF. The CDR3 DNA follows: TGTGCCAGCAGCCAAGGAGGGTCGCGGGTTAATTCACCCCTCCACTTT.

The table lists this clonotype with a few counts. The chain links TRBV12-3 or TRBV12-4 to TRBJ2-3; no clear D gene. The CDR3 consists of 15 residues. V was shortened by 3 bases and J by 0 bases, with 10 bases between the two germline ends. Here the CDR3 reads CASSLGYLSTDTQYF. The CDR3 DNA is TGTGCCAGCAGTTTGGGGTACCTAAGCACAGATACGCAGTATTTT.

The chain joins TRBV5-4 to TRBJ2-7; TRBD2 agrees at 13 bases. Per germline, CDR1 SGHNT and CDR2 YYREEE (reference sequence). The V and J ends lost 0 bases and 7 bases, in that order; junction bases with no gene match: 4. This CDR3 has 15 amino acids. CDR3 nucleotides: TGTGCCAGCAGCTTGGAGGGACTAGCGGGGTTGGAGCAGTACTTC. It is translated as CASSLEGLAGLEQYF.

This clonotype appeared many times. The chain carries TRBV7-6 and TRBJ1-1; TRBD1 is a possible D gene (5 bases). Per the germline V gene, CDR1 is SGHVS and CDR2 is FNYEAQ. The CDR3 has 15 amino acids. V lost 1 base to trimming and J lost 1 base, with 10 bases between them. DNA of the CDR3: TGTGCCAGCAGCTTAGAGTCAGGGAGGAACACTGAAGCTTTCTTT. It is translated as CASSLESGRNTEAFF.

The chain couples TRBV7-2 to TRBJ1-6; D is ambiguous. The CDR3 contains 14 residues. CDR1 and CDR2 (germline): SGHTA, FQGNSA. Trimming removed 1 base at V and 9 bases at J, with 10 bases between. The chain's CDR3 is CASSLGGVPSPLHF. The CDR3, as DNA: TGTGCCAGCAGCTTAGGTGGGGTGCCTTCACCCCTCCACTTT.

V and J are TRBV7-8 and TRBJ2-7; 8 nucleotides align to TRBD2. V gave up 0 bases and J gave up 2 bases; unmatched junction bases: 3. In germline, CDR1 is SGHVS, CDR2 FQNEAQ. The CDR3 contains 15 residues. For the CDR3, the DNA is TGTGCCAGCAGCTTAGCAGCGGGGGCGGCCTACGAGCAGTACTTC. Its protein is CASSLAAGAAYEQYF. The complete variable domain, with remaining parts taken from reference TRBV7-8 and TRBJ2-7, reads GAGVSQSPRYKVAKRGQDVALRCDPISGHVSLFWYQQALGQGPEFLTYFQNEAQLDKSGLPSDRFFAERPEGSVSTLKIQRTQQEDSAVYLCASSLAAGAAYEQYFGPGTRLTVT.

The genes are TRBV6-2 or TRBV6-3 and TRBJ1-5; D is ambiguous. The CDR3 has 16 residues. V dropped 0 bases and J dropped 7 bases, with 16 bases sitting between them. Germline-derived CDR1 and CDR2 are MNHEY and SVGEGT. In DNA form, the CDR3 reads TGTGCCAGCAGTTACTCCTCAGGCTTCCCGCAACAGCCCCAGCATTTT. Residues: CASSYSSGFPQQPQHF.

This clonotype has more than one count but fewer than ten. The genes are TRBV19 and TRBJ1-3, with D possibly matching TRBD1 (5 bases). This CDR3 region has 14 residues. The germline V gene encodes CDR1 LNHDA and CDR2 SQIVND (reference sequence). V was cut by 6 bases and J by 2 bases, with 11 bases left in between. CDR3: CASRPGSAGNTIYF. CDR3 coding DNA: TGTGCCAGTAGGCCAGGGTCGGCTGGAAACACCATATATTTT. Filled out from reference TRBV19 and TRBJ1-3, the complete variable domain reads DGGITQSPKYLFRKEGQNVTLSCEQNLNHDAMYWYRQDPGQGLRLIYYSQIVNDFQKGDIAEGYSVSREKKESFPLTVTSAQKNPTAFYLCASRPGSAGNTIYFGEGSWLTVV.

This clonotype has only a few counts. The V gene is TRBV12-3 or TRBV12-4, the J gene TRBJ2-5; weak D call: TRBD1 (5 bases). The CDR3 has 13 residues. Between the trimmed V and J ends, which lost 3 bases and 0 bases, there was a span of 5 bases. CDR3 DNA: TGTGCCAGCAGTTTGGACAACCAAGAGACCCAGTACTTC. It is translated as CASSLDNQETQYF.

The V call is TRBV5-1, the J call TRBJ2-5; no clear D gene. This CDR3 contains 13 residues. The germline V and J ends were trimmed by 0 bases and 3 bases, with 6 bases remaining between them. Germline loops: CDR1 SGHRS, CDR2 YFSETQ. Written as DNA, the CDR3 is TGCGCCAGCAGCTTGGGGGAAGAAGAGACCCAGTACTTC. Protein: CASSLGEEETQYF.

The rearrangement joins TRBV6-5 to TRBJ2-3; maybe TRBD2 (6 bases). CDR3 length: 14 residues. The germline V and J ends were trimmed by 4 bases and 2 bases, with 10 bases remaining between them. The germline V gene encodes CDR1 MNHEY and CDR2 SVGAGI. CDR3 nucleotides: TGTGCCAGCAGTTGGGGAGGCACCACAGATACGCAGTATTTT. This translates into CASSWGGTTDTQYF.

This clonotype was detected many times. This rearrangement joins TRBV19 to TRBJ2-7; 10 bases fit TRBD1. The CDR3 is 14 amino acids. CDR1 is LNHDA, CDR2 SQIVND, per germline (reference sequence). Trimming cost V 2 bases and J 6 bases; bases outside gene matches: 4. The CDR3 loop reads CASSIRDRGLEQYF. The CDR3 DNA reads TGTGCCAGTAGTATAAGAGACAGGGGGCTCGAGCAGTACTTC.

The V call is TRBV7-9, the J call TRBJ2-2; 8 bases are a match to TRBD2. There are 17 residues in the CDR3. Germline CDR1 reads SEHNR; CDR2 reads FQNEAQ (reference sequence). V dropped 5 bases and J dropped 4; count of bases not matched to a gene: 12. The CDR3 sequence is CASSPLAGATRTGELFF. The CDR3 bases are TGTGCCAGCAGCCCCCTAGCGGGTGCCACCCGCACCGGGGAGCTGTTTTTT. The whole variable domain, filled in from reference TRBV7-9 and TRBJ2-2, reads DTGVSQNPRHKITKRGQNVTFRCDPISEHNRLYWYRQTLGQGPEFLTYFQNEAQLEKSRLLSDRFSAERPKGSFSTLEIQRTEQGDSAMYLCASSPLAGATRTGELFFGEGSRLTVL.

This clonotype was recorded a few times. The rearrangement joins TRBV4-1 to TRBJ2-7, with D maybe TRBD2 (5 bases). Trimming shortened V by 0 bases and J by 5 bases, and 8 bases separated the two germline ends. The germline V gene encodes CDR1 MGHRA and CDR2 YSYEKL. The CDR3 length is 13 residues. CDR3 sequence: CASSQDSRDEQYF. DNA of the CDR3: TGCGCCAGCAGCCAAGACTCGCGGGACGAGCAGTACTTC.

The V gene is TRBV11-2, the J gene TRBJ1-2, with D possibly TRBD1 on 6 matching bases. The CDR3 contains 15 residues. The V gene's germline CDR1 is SGHAT and CDR2 FQNNGV. The V end was cut by 6 bases, the J end by 0 bases, with 14 bases between. The CDR3 DNA is TGTGCCAGCAGGTCACAGGGAAGCCCTAACTATGGCTACACCTTC. Translated: CASRSQGSPNYGYTF.

This clonotype turned up a few times. The gene calls are TRBV4-3 and TRBJ2-1; D may match TRBD1 or TRBD2 (5 bases each). The CDR3 totals 15 residues. CDR1 LGHNA and CDR2 YSLEER come from the germline V gene. Between the trimmed V and J ends, which lost 3 bases and 6 bases, there was a span of 15 bases. The CDR3 region is CASSQRKERGNEQFF. CDR3 nucleotides: TGCGCCAGCAGCCAGAGGAAGGAGAGGGGCAATGAGCAGTTCTTC.

This clonotype was observed once. The chain employs TRBV11-2 and TRBJ2-1, with no clear D. Germline loops: CDR1 SGHAT, CDR2 FQNNGV. V lost 1 base and J 0 bases, leaving 7 bases between the germline ends. This CDR3 is 15 amino acids long. The CDR3 DNA follows: TGTGCCAGCAGCTTAGTTTTCGACTCCTACAATGAGCAGTTCTTC. It translates to CASSLVFDSYNEQFF.

This chain uses TRBV15 with TRBJ2-1; 7 bases align to TRBD2. Losses at the gene ends were 10 bases for V and 6 bases for J; bases not matched to a gene: 15. The CDR3 runs to 15 residues. CDR1 and CDR2 (germline): LNHNV, YYDKDF (reference sequence). CDR3 sequence: CASQDRTSGGNEQFF. Here the CDR3 DNA reads TGTGCCAGCCAGGACCGGACTAGTGGGGGCAATGAGCAGTTCTTC.

This clonotype appeared a few times. This chain links TRBV4-3 with TRBJ2-3; D uncertain. Per the germline V gene, CDR1 is LGHNA and CDR2 is YSLEER. The CDR3 runs 13 residues. V was clipped by 8 bases and J by 6 bases, with 15 bases between them. In nucleotides, the CDR3 is TGCGCCAGCGCCCTCTCATTGTCTGATACGCAGTATTTT. This translates into CASALSLSDTQYF.

This clonotype was seen a few times. This chain uses TRBV11-2 with TRBJ2-7; D is unclear. CDR1 is SGHAT and CDR2 is FQNNGV in the germline V gene. This CDR3 spans 16 amino acids. Trimming removed 5 bases at V and 5 bases at J, with 22 bases between. The CDR3 here is CASSRLQGDKLNEQYF. The CDR3 DNA reads as TGTGCCAGCAGCCGTCTACAAGGAGATAAATTGAACGAGCAGTACTTC.

There are a few counts of this clonotype. V usage is TRBV29-1 and J usage is TRBJ2-5, with 7 bases fitting TRBD1. CDR1 is SQVTM and CDR2 is ANQGSEA in the germline V gene. The CDR3 is made up of 13 amino acids. The J segment lost 1 base and the V segment lost 5 bases, leaving 4 bases of the junction unmatched. The CDR3 sequence is CSVSTGRQETQYF. For the CDR3, the DNA is TGCAGCGTTTCGACAGGGCGCCAAGAGACCCAGTACTTC.

This clonotype turned up a few times. The chain recombines TRBV20-1 with TRBJ2-3, with 9 bases fitting TRBD2. J lost 6 bases, V lost 1 base, and 14 bases had no gene match. CDR1 is DFQATT and CDR2 is SNEGSKA in the germline V gene (reference sequence). This CDR3 comprises 17 residues. CDR3 nucleotides: TGCAGTGCTAGAGCTTTCACTAGCGGGCGCATATGGGATACGCAGTATTTT. This encodes CSARAFTSGRIWDTQYF.

In this sample, this clonotype turned up many times. J is TRBJ2-7 and V is TRBV5-1; D is undetermined. The CDR3 is 13 amino acids. From germline, CDR1 is SGHRS and CDR2 YFSETQ. Trimming took 0 bases from V and 2 from J, leaving 6 bases between them. The CDR3 DNA sequence: TGCGCCAGCAGCTTGGCAGATACCTACGAGCAGTACTTC. It yields the protein CASSLADTYEQYF. The complete variable domain, with remaining parts taken from reference TRBV5-1 and TRBJ2-7, reads KAGVTQTPRYLIKTRGQQVTLSCSPISGHRSVSWYQQTPGQGLQFLFEYFSETQRNKGNFPGRFSGRQFSNSRSEMNVSTLELGDSALYLCASSLADTYEQYFGPGTRLTVT.

The chain is built from TRBV12-3 or TRBV12-4 and TRBJ1-2; 7 nucleotides line up with TRBD1. The CDR3 sequence is 14 residues long. After removal of 7 bases from V and 6 bases from J, the junction contained 11 bases not matched to a gene. In DNA form, the CDR3 reads TGTGCCAGCATCCCCGCAGGGGGTGGTCATGGCTACACCTTC. Encoded protein: CASIPAGGGHGYTF.

V is TRBV6-2 or TRBV6-3 and J is TRBJ1-5, with 8 positions matching TRBD1. V shed 3 bases, J shed 7 bases, and the junction held 8 bases outside the gene matches. The V gene's germline CDR1 is MNHEY and CDR2 SVGEGT. The CDR3 covers 15 residues. CDR3 amino acids: CASSYGQGVRQPQHF. The DNA of the CDR3 is TGTGCCAGCAGTTATGGACAGGGCGTCAGACAGCCCCAGCATTTT.